The 26 T cell receptor beta chains below were found in one sample sequenced in a study of T cells in Graves' hyperthyroidism and ophthalmopathy. TCR beta CDR3 sequences were amplified from RNA transcripts. In the first-round RT-PCR of the TCR CDR3, the HTBI primer set was used. TCRdb recomputed calls from the multiplex PCR reads with MiXCR, one row per CDR3 protein. Of about 510,000 distinct CDR3 sequences listed, approximately 49% were seen once; the top ten hold about 45%. Material: peripheral blood or thyroid tissue (not recorded which). The source is an adult woman with Graves' disease, either hyperthyroidism or ophthalmopathy (not recorded which).

This clonotype was observed a few times. The chain recombines TRBV19 with TRBJ2-7, with D perhaps assigned TRBD1 or TRBD2 (5 bases each). This CDR3 comprises 12 residues. Looked up from germline, CDR1 is LNHDA and CDR2 is SQIVND (reference sequence). Trimming stripped 3 bases from V and 6 bases from J, with 9 bases between. The CDR3 reads CASSIGAGEQYF. DNA for the CDR3: TGTGCCAGTAGTATCGGGGCCGGCGAGCAGTACTTC.

The V and J genes are TRBV19 and TRBJ1-5; D may be TRBD1 (6 bases). V was clipped by 9 bases and J by 0 bases, with 15 bases between them. Germline V gives CDR1 LNHDA, CDR2 SQIVND (reference sequence). This CDR3 contains 15 residues. Written as DNA, the CDR3 is TGTGCCAGATCAGGGAGGGGGAGTAGCAATCAGCCCCAGCATTTT. Translated: CARSGRGSSNQPQHF.

The chain combines TRBV10-2 with TRBJ1-2; the match to TRBD1 covers 7 bases. Germline V lookup: CDR1 WSHSY, CDR2 SAAADI. This CDR3 region has 17 residues. J gave up 6 bases and V 6 bases, and 19 bases lay outside the gene matches. The CDR3 region is CASRSGQRTSPGDGYTF. For the CDR3, the DNA is TGCGCCAGCAGGTCGGGACAGCGGACCTCCCCTGGGGATGGCTACACCTTC.

Turning to this clonotype: The junction departs from germline at one end; a sequencing error may be responsible. CDR3 sequence: CASSLRTYEQHF. The CDR3, as DNA: TGTGCCAGCAGCTTAAGGACCTACGAGCAGCACTTC. The gene calls are TRBV7-9 and TRBJ2-7; no clear D. The CDR3 is 12 amino acids. CDR1 SEHNR and CDR2 FQNEAQ come from the germline V gene (reference sequence).

The V and J genes are TRBV10-2 and TRBJ2-5; D gene unclear. The CDR3 totals 10 residues. CDR1 and CDR2 (germline): WSHSY, SAAADI. Trimming pared 8 bases from V and 5 bases from J, leaving 6 bases between. The CDR3 sequence: CASQAETQYF. The DNA of the CDR3 is TGCGCCAGCCAGGCGGAGACCCAGTACTTC.

CDR3 sequence (DNA): TGTGCCAGCAGCCAGACAGGGGAATGGCCGTACTTC. Its protein product is CASSQTGEWPYF. This sequence joins TRBV7-2 and TRBJ2-7; TRBD1 aligns across 8 bases. With 5 bases clipped from V and 12 bases from J, the junction kept 9 bases outside the gene matches. CDR1 SGHTA and CDR2 FQGNSA come from the germline V gene. The CDR3 is made up of 12 amino acids.

J is TRBJ1-5 and V is TRBV20-1, with D possibly matching TRBD1 (5 bases). Germline CDR1 reads DFQATT; CDR2 reads SNEGSKA (reference sequence). The CDR3 contains 13 residues. Trimming stripped 5 bases from V and 14 bases from J, with 22 bases between. CDR3 DNA sequence: TGCAGTGCTCGGACTAGCGGGACCCCCTTTGAGCATTTT. It translates to CSARTSGTPFEHF.

The chain uses TRBV19 and TRBJ2-2, with D perhaps matching TRBD1 (5 bases). CDR3 length equals 13 residues. From germline, CDR1 is LNHDA and CDR2 SQIVND (reference sequence). V lost 7 bases to trimming and J lost 7 bases, with 13 bases between them. This CDR3 reads CASTPSGFGELFF. DNA for the CDR3: TGTGCCAGTACCCCTTCAGGGTTCGGGGAGCTGTTTTTT.

This clonotype was counted at least ten times. The junction departs from germline at one end; a sequencing error may be responsible. The chain has TRBV7-9 and TRBJ1-5; D gene uncertain. The germline gives CDR1 SEHNR, CDR2 FQNEAQ (reference sequence). The CDR3 runs 12 residues. CDR3 sequence: CASSRSDQPQHF. DNA of the CDR3: TGTGCCAGCAGCCGTAGCGATCAGCCCCAGCATTTT.

This clonotype occurred once. The J gene is TRBJ1-2, the V gene TRBV10-3; TRBD1 matches 9 bases. V trimming: 0 bases; J trimming: 8 bases; junction bases outside the gene matches: 1. The CDR3 contains 13 residues. Germline V gives CDR1 ENHRY, CDR2 SYGVKD. CDR3 in amino acids: CAISESGQGGYTF. CDR3 in DNA: TGTGCCATCAGTGAGTCGGGACAGGGCGGCTACACCTTC.

This clonotype was picked up many times. The genes are TRBV5-5 and TRBJ1-1; 7 bases are shared with TRBD1. Looked up from germline, CDR1 is SGHKS and CDR2 is YYEKEE (reference sequence). The V segment lost 3 bases and the J segment 1 base; nucleotides outside the gene matches: 3. The CDR3 sequence is 14 residues long. Written as DNA, the CDR3 is TGTGCCAGCAGCTACCGACAGGGGAACACTGAAGCTTTCTTT. Protein sequence: CASSYRQGNTEAFF.

This clonotype was recorded many times. The rearrangement uses TRBV7-2 and TRBJ1-1; 7 bases match TRBD1. The CDR3 is 16 residues long. V was pared by 5 bases and J by 2 bases, with 11 bases of the junction left unmatched. CDR1 is SGHTA and CDR2 is FQGNSA in the germline V gene. CDR3 sequence: CASSVTGVRPNTEAFF. CDR3 nucleotides: TGTGCCAGCAGCGTCACAGGGGTGAGGCCCAACACTGAAGCTTTCTTT.

This clonotype was observed a few times. The chain recombines TRBV20-1 with TRBJ1-6; 9 bases fit TRBD1. Trimming cost V 0 bases and J 5 bases; bases outside gene matches: 5. CDR3 length: 16 residues. Germline V lookup: CDR1 DFQATT, CDR2 SNEGSKA (reference sequence). The CDR3 spells CSARDPRTGDNSPLHF. The CDR3 nucleotides are TGCAGTGCTAGAGACCCTCGGACAGGGGATAATTCACCCCTCCACTTT.

V and J are TRBV20-1 and TRBJ2-7; TRBD2 might be the D (6 bases). CDR3 size: 13 residues. The V and J ends lost 5 bases and 2 bases respectively, with 13 bases between them. Germline CDR1 reads DFQATT; CDR2 reads SNEGSKA (reference sequence). CDR3 nucleotides: TGCAGTGCTTGGGGGGAGGCGCCCTACGAGCAGTACTTC. Residues: CSAWGEAPYEQYF.

The V gene is TRBV11-2, the J gene TRBJ1-2; D uncertain. V was shortened by 7 bases and J by 4 bases, with 19 bases between the two germline ends. The germline CDR1 and CDR2 sequences are SGHAT and FQNNGV. This CDR3 contains 15 residues. This CDR3 is CASTSARSLLYGYTF. The DNA of the CDR3 is TGTGCCAGCACGTCGGCACGGTCCCTCCTCTATGGCTACACCTTC.

The V gene is TRBV6-5, the J gene TRBJ2-5; 7 bases agree with TRBD2. The CDR3 consists of 16 residues. The V gene's germline CDR1 is MNHEY and CDR2 SVGAGI. Trimming at V came to 2 bases and at J to 4 bases, leaving 10 bases not matched to a gene. In DNA form, the CDR3 reads TGTGCCAGCAGTTACCATGGGCGGGAGCTGCTAGAGACCCAGTACTTC. It specifies CASSYHGRELLETQYF.

The table lists this clonotype with a few counts. The rearrangement joins TRBV20-1 to TRBJ2-7; 9 bases map to TRBD2. The trim removed 6 bases at V and 3 bases at J, leaving 6 bases unmatched. The germline gives CDR1 DFQATT, CDR2 SNEGSKA (reference sequence). The CDR3 has 13 amino acids. The CDR3 sequence: CSAVLAGGYEQYF. The CDR3 nucleotides read TGCAGTGCCGTACTAGCGGGTGGCTACGAGCAGTACTTC.

There are many counts of this clonotype. The chain couples TRBV7-2 to TRBJ1-1; 8 positions match TRBD1. From germline, CDR1 is SGHTA and CDR2 FQGNSA. CDR3 length: 14 amino acids. J was trimmed by 9 bases and V by 0 bases; bases with no gene match: 6. CDR3: CASSLARTGRQAFF. Here the CDR3 DNA reads TGTGCCAGCAGCTTAGCACGGACAGGGCGGCAAGCTTTCTTT.

A few counts support this clonotype. The V gene is TRBV27, the J gene TRBJ2-7, with D perhaps matching TRBD1 (5 bases). Germline V gene data show CDR1 as MNHEY and CDR2 as SMNVEV (reference sequence). The CDR3 runs 14 residues. V was pared by 3 bases and J by 2 bases, with 11 bases between. The CDR3 DNA follows: TGTGCCAGCAGTTTGAAGGGGCCCACCTACGAGCAGTACTTC. Translation gives CASSLKGPTYEQYF.

This clonotype was recorded many times. This sequence joins TRBV7-2 and TRBJ2-7; weak D call: TRBD1 (5 bases). The germline V gene has CDR1 SGHTA and CDR2 FQGNSA. Trimming took off 2 bases at V and 1 base at J, with 9 bases between the two ends. This CDR3 is 14 amino acids long. CDR3 in DNA: TGTGCCAGCAGCTTATCTGGGGCTTCCTACGAGCAGTACTTC. Protein: CASSLSGASYEQYF. Drawing the rest from reference TRBV7-2 and TRBJ2-7, the complete variable domain is GAGVSQSPSNKVTEKGKDVELRCDPISGHTALYWYRQSLGQGLEFLIYFQGNSAPDKSGLPSDRFSAERTGGSVSTLTIQRTQQEDSAVYLCASSLSGASYEQYFGPGTRLTVT.

The gene calls are TRBV7-9 and TRBJ1-1; no clear D. Trimming cost V 0 bases and J 5 bases, with 7 bases left between them. The CDR3 consists of 13 residues. CDR1 is SEHNR and CDR2 is FQNEAQ in the germline V gene (reference sequence). The CDR3 DNA reads TGTGCCAGCAGCTTAGCAGGTCCTACTGAAGCTTTCTTT. Its translation: CASSLAGPTEAFF.

This clonotype has ten or more counts. This chain uses TRBV15 with TRBJ2-5; D unclear. CDR3 length: 15 residues. Germline CDR1 LNHNV, CDR2 YYDKDF (reference sequence). Between the trimmed V and J ends, which lost 0 bases and 5 bases, there was a span of 13 bases. The CDR3 loop reads CATSRDSGKAETQYF. CDR3 coding DNA: TGTGCCACCAGCAGAGATTCTGGGAAGGCTGAGACCCAGTACTTC.

This clonotype occurred many times. The J gene is TRBJ2-7, the V gene TRBV6-2 or TRBV6-3; D call uncertain. V dropped 2 bases and J dropped 7 bases, with 12 bases sitting between them. The CDR3 loop spans 13 amino acids. CDR1 and CDR2 from the germline V gene are MNHEY and SVGEGT. CDR3 amino acids: CASSYQELGEQYF. CDR3 nucleotide sequence: TGTGCCAGCAGTTACCAGGAGCTGGGGGAGCAGTACTTC.

This clonotype was seen at least ten times. The J gene is TRBJ2-6, the V gene TRBV19; D gene ambiguous. The V gene lost 9 bases and the J gene lost 0 bases, with 3 bases spanning the gap. The germline V gene has CDR1 LNHDA and CDR2 SQIVND (reference sequence). The CDR3 is made up of 12 amino acids. CDR3 residues: CASSSGANVLTF. The CDR3 DNA is TGTGCCAGCAGCTCTGGGGCCAACGTCCTGACTTTC.

The chain is built from TRBV30 and TRBJ1-2; tentative D call: TRBD1 (5 bases). Germline V gives CDR1 GTSNPN, CDR2 SVGIG (reference sequence). This CDR3 is 13 amino acids long. V was clipped by 7 bases and J by 4 bases, with 16 bases between them. The CDR3 DNA reads TGTGCCTACACCGGGACGGCCCTCTATGGCTACACCTTC. It is translated as CAYTGTALYGYTF.

This clonotype was detected many times. The chain recombines TRBV24-1 with TRBJ2-5; 11 bases line up with TRBD2. V trimming: 4 bases; J trimming: 4 bases; junction bases outside the gene matches: 4. Germline CDR1 reads KGHDR; CDR2 reads SFDVKD. The CDR3 is made up of 15 amino acids. The CDR3 protein is CATSEPGTSGETQYF. The CDR3 coding sequence is TGTGCCACCAGTGAACCCGGGACTAGCGGAGAGACCCAGTACTTC.